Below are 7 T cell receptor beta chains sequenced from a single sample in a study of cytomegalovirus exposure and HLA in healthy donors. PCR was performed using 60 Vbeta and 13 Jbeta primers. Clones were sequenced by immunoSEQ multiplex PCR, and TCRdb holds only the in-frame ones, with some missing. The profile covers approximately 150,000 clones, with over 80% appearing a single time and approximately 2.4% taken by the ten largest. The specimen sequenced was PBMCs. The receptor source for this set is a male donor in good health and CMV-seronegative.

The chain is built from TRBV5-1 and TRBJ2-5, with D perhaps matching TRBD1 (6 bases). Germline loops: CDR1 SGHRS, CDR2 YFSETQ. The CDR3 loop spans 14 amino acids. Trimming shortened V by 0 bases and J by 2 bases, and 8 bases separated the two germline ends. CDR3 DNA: TGCGCCAGCAGCTTGGTACAGGGACAAGAGACCCAGTACTTC. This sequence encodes CASSLVQGQETQYF.

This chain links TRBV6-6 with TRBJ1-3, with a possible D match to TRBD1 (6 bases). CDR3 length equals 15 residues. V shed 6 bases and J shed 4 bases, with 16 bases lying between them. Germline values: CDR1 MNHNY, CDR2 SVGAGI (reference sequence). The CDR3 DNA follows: TGTGCCAGCAGAACCGACCCAGGGGTCGGAAACACCATATATTTT. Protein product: CASRTDPGVGNTIYF.

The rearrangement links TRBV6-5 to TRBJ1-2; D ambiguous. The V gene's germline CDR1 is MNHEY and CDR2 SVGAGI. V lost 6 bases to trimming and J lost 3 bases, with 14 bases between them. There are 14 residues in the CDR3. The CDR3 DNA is TGTGCCAGCAGATACCCCGGGGTTGACTATGGCTACACCTTC. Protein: CASRYPGVDYGYTF.

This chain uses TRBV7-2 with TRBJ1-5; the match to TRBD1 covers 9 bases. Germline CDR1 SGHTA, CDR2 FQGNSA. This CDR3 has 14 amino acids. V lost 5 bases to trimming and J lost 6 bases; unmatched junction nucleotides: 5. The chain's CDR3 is CASSLSTGGQPQHF. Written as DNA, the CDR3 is TGTGCCAGCAGCCTGTCGACAGGGGGTCAGCCCCAGCATTTT.

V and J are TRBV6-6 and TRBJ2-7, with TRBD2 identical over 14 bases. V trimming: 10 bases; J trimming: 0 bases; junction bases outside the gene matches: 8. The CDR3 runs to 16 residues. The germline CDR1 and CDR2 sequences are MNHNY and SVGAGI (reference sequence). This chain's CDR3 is CATGTSGGQSSYEQYF. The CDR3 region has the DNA TGTGCCACTGGGACTAGCGGGGGCCAAAGCTCCTACGAGCAGTACTTC.

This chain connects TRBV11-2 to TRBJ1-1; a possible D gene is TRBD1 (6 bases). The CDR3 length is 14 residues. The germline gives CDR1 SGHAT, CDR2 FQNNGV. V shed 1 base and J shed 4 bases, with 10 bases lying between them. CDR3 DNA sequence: TGTGCCAGCAGCTTAGGCAGGGGATTCACTGAAGCTTTCTTT. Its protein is CASSLGRGFTEAFF.

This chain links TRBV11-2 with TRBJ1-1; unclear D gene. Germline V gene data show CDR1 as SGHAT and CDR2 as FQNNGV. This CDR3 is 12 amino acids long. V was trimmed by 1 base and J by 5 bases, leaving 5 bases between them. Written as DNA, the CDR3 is TGTGCCAGCAGCTTAGTCCGGACTGAAGCTTTCTTT. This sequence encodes CASSLVRTEAFF.